A selection of T cell receptor beta chains follows, all from one sample in a study of blood T cells in healthy people across ages. A single record per CDR3 protein comes from TCRdb applying MiXCR to the 5' RACE reads. The sample yields about 1.4 million distinct CDR3 sequences, around 59% seen once. The material sequenced was blood. Receptors originate from a man aged 18 to 35 in good health. The CDR3 runs from the conserved cysteine through the conserved F or W. Each record gives: D gene, J gene, clone size, CDR3 length, V gene, CDR3 DNA, CDR3 protein. D genes are given only for firm matches. Some rows have no size entry. The others give once, few or many, or a class for an expanded clone.

D: NA
J: TRBJ2-1
size: NA
length: 15
V: TRBV6-5
DNA: TGTGCCAGCAGTTACTCACACTTCTCCTACAATGAGCAGTTCTTC
CDR3: CASSYSHFSYNEQFF

D: NA
J: TRBJ1-2
size: once
length: 14
V: TRBV6-1
DNA: TGTGCCAGCAGTGAAGCGGGGTCCTTTCAGGGCTACACCTTC
CDR3: CASSEAGSFQGYTF

D: NA
J: TRBJ1-4
size: few
length: 14
V: TRBV27
DNA: TGTGCCAGCAGTTTATCTGGGGGGGGGGAAAAACTGTTTTTT
CDR3: CASSLSGGGEKLFF

D: TRBD2
J: TRBJ2-1
size: NA
length: 13
V: TRBV20-1
DNA: TGCAGTGTATTGGGACTAGCGGGAGATGAGCAGTTCTTC
CDR3: CSVLGLAGDEQFF

D: NA
J: TRBJ2-7
size: NA
length: 15
V: TRBV20-1
DNA: TGCAGTGTTAGGGAACCGGGACTGGGCCCCTACGAGCAGTACTTC
CDR3: CSVREPGLGPYEQYF

D: NA
J: TRBJ2-3
size: few
length: 13
V: TRBV27
DNA: TGTGCCAGCAGTTTCCCCCAAACAGATACGCAGTATTTT
CDR3: CASSFPQTDTQYF

D: NA
J: TRBJ1-5
size: NA
length: 16
V: TRBV4-1
DNA: TGCGCCAGCAGCCAAGACTACGGGGCAATAAATCAGCCCCAGCATTTT
CDR3: CASSQDYGAINQPQHF

D: TRBD2
J: TRBJ2-7
size: few
length: 13
V: TRBV20-1
DNA: TGCAGTGCTAGAACACTAGCGGGCTACGAGCAGTACTTC
CDR3: CSARTLAGYEQYF

D: TRBD1
J: TRBJ2-7
size: NA
length: 14
V: TRBV29-1
DNA: TGCAGCGCCGCCGGCCTCAGGGGGTCCTACGAGCAGTACTTC
CDR3: CSAAGLRGSYEQYF

D: NA
J: TRBJ1-2
size: NA
length: 12
V: TRBV2
DNA: TGTGCGGACCGGGAGCCTAACTATGGCTACACCTTC
CDR3: CADREPNYGYTF

D: NA
J: TRBJ2-7
size: few
length: 14
V: TRBV29-1
DNA: TGCAGCGTCCGATCCTCCGGGGGCTCCTACGAGCAGTACTTC
CDR3: CSVRSSGGSYEQYF

D: NA
J: TRBJ2-4
size: NA
length: 14
V: TRBV5-1
DNA: TGCGCCAGCAGCTTGGCAGGGAGCTCGAACATTCAGTACTTC
CDR3: CASSLAGSSNIQYF

D: TRBD2
J: TRBJ2-7
size: NA
length: 17
V: TRBV3-1
DNA: TGTGCCAGCAGCCAAGCTCTGGGCCGGGAGGGCCCATACGAGCAGTACTTC
CDR3: CASSQALGREGPYEQYF

D: TRBD2
J: TRBJ2-3
size: NA
length: 17
V: TRBV24-1
DNA: TGTGCCACCAGTGATCCAGGGACTAGCGGGAGTGCAGATACGCAGTATTTT
CDR3: CATSDPGTSGSADTQYF

D: NA
J: TRBJ2-2
size: NA
length: 14
V: TRBV20-1
DNA: TGCAGTGCTAGTCGAGCGACGAACACCGGGGAGCTGTTTTTT
CDR3: CSASRATNTGELFF

D: NA
J: TRBJ2-5
size: once
length: 16
V: TRBV3-1
DNA: TGTGCCAGCAGCCAACCCCTATTAACGGGGGTAGCGACCCAGTACTTC
CDR3: CASSQPLLTGVATQYF

D: TRBD1
J: TRBJ1-2
size: NA
length: 16
V: TRBV4-2
DNA: TGTGCCAGCAGCCAAGGTCCCCCAGGGGGGAACTATGGCTACACCTTC
CDR3: CASSQGPPGGNYGYTF

D: TRBD2
J: TRBJ2-3
size: NA
length: 15
V: TRBV28
DNA: TGTGCCAGCAGTAAGGGACTAGCCGGAACAGATACGCAGTATTTT
CDR3: CASSKGLAGTDTQYF

D: NA
J: TRBJ2-7
size: NA
length: 15
V: TRBV6-6
DNA: TGTGCCAGCAGTTACGCGACAGTTAAAGTTTACGAGCAGTACTTC
CDR3: CASSYATVKVYEQYF

D: NA
J: TRBJ2-3
size: few
length: 14
V: TRBV29-1
DNA: TGCAGCGCCAAAGGGCGGGGCGAGGCAGATACGCAGTATTTT
CDR3: CSAKGRGEADTQYF

D: TRBD2
J: TRBJ2-3
size: NA
length: 17
V: TRBV20-1
DNA: TGCAGTGCTCCCATACCGGGACTAGCGGCGAACACAGATACGCAGTATTTT
CDR3: CSAPIPGLAANTDTQYF

D: TRBD1
J: TRBJ1-2
size: few
length: 16
V: TRBV29-1
DNA: TGCAGCGTTGGCGGCAGGGGGCGCGAGGCTAACTATGGCTACACCTTC
CDR3: CSVGGRGREANYGYTF

D: NA
J: TRBJ2-7
size: NA
length: 16
V: TRBV7-2
DNA: TGTGCCAGCAGCTTAGTTGCAGGGCCGAGCTCCTACGAGCAGTACTTC
CDR3: CASSLVAGPSSYEQYF

D: TRBD2
J: TRBJ2-1
size: NA
length: 13
V: TRBV4-1
DNA: TGCGCCAGCAGCACGGCGGGGGTGGATGAGCAGTTCTTC
CDR3: CASSTAGVDEQFF

D: NA
J: TRBJ2-7
size: NA
length: 14
V: TRBV20-1
DNA: TGCAGTACTAGAGCCAGGGGGGCTTACAATGAGCAGTACTTC
CDR3: CSTRARGAYNEQYF

D: TRBD1
J: TRBJ2-7
size: few
length: 14
V: TRBV4-2
DNA: TGTGCCAGCAGCCTGTGGACAGGGCCAAACGAGCAGTACTTC
CDR3: CASSLWTGPNEQYF

D: TRBD2
J: TRBJ2-5
size: once
length: 14
V: TRBV4-1
DNA: TGCGCCAGCAGCCAGAGGGGACTAGAAGAGACCCAGTACTTC
CDR3: CASSQRGLEETQYF

D: TRBD2
J: TRBJ2-1
size: NA
length: 14
V: TRBV7-9
DNA: TGTGCCAGTCTAGCGGGTCGGAACTACAATGAGCAGTTCTTC
CDR3: CASLAGRNYNEQFF

D: TRBD1
J: TRBJ2-1
size: once
length: 18
V: TRBV5-1
DNA: TGCGCCAGCAGCTTGGATGCTACTTGGGACAGGGGTTACAATGAGCAGTTCTTC
CDR3: CASSLDATWDRGYNEQFF

D: NA
J: TRBJ2-1
size: NA
length: 14
V: TRBV29-1
DNA: TGCAGCGCCGTTCGGGACAACCAAGGGAATGAGCAGTTCTTC
CDR3: CSAVRDNQGNEQFF

D: NA
J: TRBJ2-7
size: NA
length: 19
V: TRBV6-1
DNA: TGTGCCAGCAGTGGGGTAACTCTAACAACTACTCCGGGGAACAATGAGCAGTACTTC
CDR3: CASSGVTLTTTPGNNEQYF

D: NA
J: TRBJ2-7
size: few
length: 11
V: TRBV28
DNA: TGTGCCAGCGAGACTTCCTACGAGCAGTACTTC
CDR3: CASETSYEQYF

D: NA
J: TRBJ1-1
size: NA
length: 17
V: TRBV7-2
DNA: TGTGCCAGCAGCCCGAGGAATCGTGGCACTTCGAACACTGAAGCTTTCTTT
CDR3: CASSPRNRGTSNTEAFF

D: NA
J: TRBJ2-3
size: once
length: 17
V: TRBV28
DNA: TGTGCCAGCAGTTTAATGGGGAACGACAGAGACACAGATACGCAGTATTTT
CDR3: CASSLMGNDRDTDTQYF

D: TRBD1
J: TRBJ1-1
size: NA
length: 15
V: TRBV5-1
DNA: TGCGCCAGCAGCGCCGTTACAGGGGGGATCACTGAAGCTTTCTTT
CDR3: CASSAVTGGITEAFF

D: TRBD2
J: TRBJ2-3
size: NA
length: 17
V: TRBV20-1
DNA: TGCAGTGCTAGAGACCCTAGGCTAGCGGGAGGGCAAGATACGCAGTATTTT
CDR3: CSARDPRLAGGQDTQYF

D: NA
J: TRBJ2-2
size: NA
length: 17
V: TRBV28
DNA: TGTGCCAGCAGAGACTATGATAGCGGAGAGAACACCGGGGAGCTGTTTTTT
CDR3: CASRDYDSGENTGELFF

D: TRBD2
J: TRBJ2-5
size: NA
length: 17
V: TRBV2
DNA: TGTGCCAGCAACTCCATCGGGATAGCGGGGGGGCAAGAGACCCAGTACTTC
CDR3: CASNSIGIAGGQETQYF

D: NA
J: TRBJ2-1
size: NA
length: 12
V: TRBV29-1
DNA: TGCAGCGTTCGATTCGCCTACAATGAGCAGTTCTTC
CDR3: CSVRFAYNEQFF

D: TRBD2
J: TRBJ2-4
size: NA
length: 16
V: TRBV6-6
DNA: TGTGCCAGCAGTTCGAGTAGCGGGAGTCCAGAAAACATTCAGTACTTC
CDR3: CASSSSSGSPENIQYF

D: TRBD2
J: TRBJ2-3
size: once
length: 15
V: TRBV13
DNA: TGTGCCAGCAGCTTAGGGACTAGCGGACCTTTTACGCAGTATTTT
CDR3: CASSLGTSGPFTQYF

D: NA
J: TRBJ2-7
size: NA
length: 13
V: TRBV20-1
DNA: TGCAGTGCTAACGCGGACAGAGACTACGAGCAGTACTTC
CDR3: CSANADRDYEQYF

D: NA
J: TRBJ2-5
size: few
length: 11
V: TRBV30
DNA: TGTGCCTGGAGTGGGGGAGAGACCCAGTACTTC
CDR3: CAWSGGETQYF

D: NA
J: TRBJ2-5
size: NA
length: 15
V: TRBV7-2
DNA: TGTGCCAGCAGCTTAACCGCTCAGGGGGGAGAGACCCAGTACTTC
CDR3: CASSLTAQGGETQYF

D: TRBD2
J: TRBJ2-5
size: few
length: 13
V: TRBV2
DNA: TGTGCTAGCTTGCGGGAGATGGGAGAGACCCAGTACTTC
CDR3: CASLREMGETQYF

D: NA
J: TRBJ2-5
size: few
length: 13
V: TRBV4-2
DNA: TGTGCCAGCAGCCAAAACGCACAAGAGACCCAGTACTTC
CDR3: CASSQNAQETQYF

D: TRBD1
J: TRBJ2-3
size: NA
length: 16
V: TRBV28
DNA: TGTGCCAGCAGTTTCCGGGACAGGGGGTTCACAGATACGCAGTATTTT
CDR3: CASSFRDRGFTDTQYF

D: NA
J: TRBJ1-6
size: NA
length: 14
V: TRBV4-3
DNA: TGCGCCAGCAGCCAATCCCGGGGGGTTTCACCCCTCCACTTT
CDR3: CASSQSRGVSPLHF